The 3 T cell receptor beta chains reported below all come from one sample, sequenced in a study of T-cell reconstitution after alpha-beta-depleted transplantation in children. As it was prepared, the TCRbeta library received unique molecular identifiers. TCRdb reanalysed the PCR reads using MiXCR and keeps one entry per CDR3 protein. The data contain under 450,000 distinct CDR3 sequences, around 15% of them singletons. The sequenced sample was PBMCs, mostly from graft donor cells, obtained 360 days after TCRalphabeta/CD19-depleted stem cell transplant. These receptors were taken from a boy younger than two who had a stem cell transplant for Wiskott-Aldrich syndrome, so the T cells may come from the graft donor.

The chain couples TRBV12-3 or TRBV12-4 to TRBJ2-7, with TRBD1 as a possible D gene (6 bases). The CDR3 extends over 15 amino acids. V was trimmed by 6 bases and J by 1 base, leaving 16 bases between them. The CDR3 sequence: CASSSGVLVSYEQYF. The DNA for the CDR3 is TGTGCCAGCAGCTCAGGGGTCCTGGTTTCCTACGAGCAGTACTTC.

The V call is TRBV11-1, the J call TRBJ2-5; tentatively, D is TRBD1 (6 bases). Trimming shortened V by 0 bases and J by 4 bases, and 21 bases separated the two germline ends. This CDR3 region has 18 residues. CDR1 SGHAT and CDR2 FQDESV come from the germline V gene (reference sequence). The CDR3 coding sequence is TGTGCCAGCAGCTTAGCGATATTACAGGGTACCCCCCGAGAGACCCAGTACTTC. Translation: CASSLAILQGTPRETQYF.

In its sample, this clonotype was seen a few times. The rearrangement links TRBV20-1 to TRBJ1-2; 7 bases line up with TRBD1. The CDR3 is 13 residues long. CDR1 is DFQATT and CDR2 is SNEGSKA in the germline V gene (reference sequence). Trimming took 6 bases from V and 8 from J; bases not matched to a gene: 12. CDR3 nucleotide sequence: TGCAGTGCAAAAGACAGGGTCATGGGGGGCTACACCTTC. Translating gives CSAKDRVMGGYTF.